Listed below are T cell receptor beta chains from one sample, sequenced in a study of response to subunit inactivated influenza vaccine. One entry per CDR3 protein, called by TCRdb with MiXCR from the RT-PCR reads. The table records about 310,000 distinct CDR3 sequences, roughly 20% of them present only once. The source material was PBMCs from blood, sampled less than 22 months after vaccination. These receptors all come from a man between 50 and 75 years old who received an inactivated influenza vaccine. Both conserved end residues are part of each CDR3. Fields, in order: clone size, J gene, D gene, V gene, CDR3 DNA, CDR3 protein. The D gene is left open where the match is weak. Rows give clone size only sometimes, using once, few, many, or a class for an expanded clone.

few | TRBJ2-7 | TRBD1 | TRBV18 | TGTGCCAGCTCACCCAAAGTACCGGGACAGGGAGCCTACGAGCAGTACTTC | CASSPKVPGQGAYEQYF
few | TRBJ1-3 | TRBD1 | TRBV4-1 | TGCGCCAGCAGCCGATCCCCGGGACAGGGGGCGCCTGGAAACACCATATATTTT | CASSRSPGQGAPGNTIYF
NA | TRBJ2-3 | NA | TRBV7-3 | TGTGCCAGCAGCTTTAGCGGTCCCACAGATACGCAGTATTTT | CASSFSGPTDTQYF
NA | TRBJ2-2 | NA | TRBV24-1 | TGTGCCACCAGTGACCCTGGACACCATGAAACCGGGGAGCTGTTTTTT | CATSDPGHHETGELFF
many | TRBJ1-1 | NA | TRBV4-2 | TGTGCCAGCAGCCAAGGTCCTCGAAACATGAACACTGAAGCTTTCTTT | CASSQGPRNMNTEAFF
NA | TRBJ1-1 | TRBD1 | TRBV5-1 | TGCGCCAGCAGCTTGTCCACAGGGGGCAAGACTGAAGCTTTCTTT | CASSLSTGGKTEAFF
NA | TRBJ1-4 | NA | TRBV7-2 | TGTGCCAGCAGCTCTTTGGTGGATGGGGAAAAACTGTTTTTT | CASSSLVDGEKLFF
few | TRBJ2-1 | TRBD2 | TRBV6-2/TRBV6-3 | TGTGCCAGCAGTGACCCCGGGACTAGCTTCTACAATGAGCAGTTCTTC | CASSDPGTSFYNEQFF
few | TRBJ1-5 | NA | TRBV24-1 | TGTGCCACCAGGATGGGCGCTAACAATCAGCCCCAGCATTTT | CATRMGANNQPQHF
many | TRBJ1-2 | NA | TRBV7-9 | TGTGCCAGCAGCTATGACCACAGGAGCCTCTATGGCTACACCTTC | CASSYDHRSLYGYTF
few | TRBJ2-7 | NA | TRBV12-3/TRBV12-4 | TGTGCCAGCAGTTTTCAACCCACTACCTACGAGCAGTACTTC | CASSFQPTTYEQYF
NA | TRBJ2-7 | TRBD2 | TRBV9 | TGTGCCAGCAGCGCTACTAGCGGGAACTACGAGCAGTACTTC | CASSATSGNYEQYF
NA | TRBJ2-1 | NA | TRBV2 | TGTGCCAGCAGATCATTAAGGAAAAACAATGAGCAGTTCTTC | CASRSLRKNNEQFF
many | TRBJ1-5 | TRBD1 | TRBV12-3/TRBV12-4 | TGTGCCAGCAGTACGCAGGGGGCTAGGCAGCCCCAGCATTTT | CASSTQGARQPQHF
NA | TRBJ2-5 | TRBD1 | TRBV24-1 | TGTGCCACCAGTGACTATGGACAGGGCGGGACCCAGTACTTC | CATSDYGQGGTQYF
few | TRBJ2-7 | NA | TRBV29-1 | TGCAGCGTTGAAGAGGGGAACGAGCAGTACTTC | CSVEEGNEQYF
few | TRBJ1-3 | NA | TRBV3-1 | TGTGCCAGCAGCCAGACCCCCAGTACTGGAAACACCATATATTTT | CASSQTPSTGNTIYF
few | TRBJ2-7 | NA | TRBV27 | TGTGCCAGCAGTTTACTGCAGGGACGAGTTGAGCAGTACTTC | CASSLLQGRVEQYF
NA | TRBJ2-1 | TRBD2 | TRBV24-1 | TGTGCCACCAGTGATACAGCGGGGGGATCGCATGAGCAGTTCTTC | CATSDTAGGSHEQFF
NA | TRBJ1-4 | NA | TRBV4-3 | TGCGCCAGCAGCCTCCGACGGAAGACGGATGAAAAACTGTTTTTT | CASSLRRKTDEKLFF
NA | TRBJ1-4 | TRBD1 | TRBV7-2 | TGTGCCAGCAGCTTAACTACAGGGGATGAAAAACTGTTTTTT | CASSLTTGDEKLFF
few | TRBJ2-3 | NA | TRBV4-3 | TGCGCCAGCAGCCAGATATTTAGGGATACGCAGTATTTT | CASSQIFRDTQYF
NA | TRBJ1-5 | NA | TRBV5-1 | TGCGCCAGCAGCCCCGGACCGGAAAATCAGCCCCAGCATTTT | CASSPGPENQPQHF
NA | TRBJ2-3 | NA | TRBV5-5 | TGTGCCAGCAACCCCACTAGTTCTCTTGCCACAGATACGCAGTATTTT | CASNPTSSLATDTQYF
NA | TRBJ2-1 | TRBD2 | TRBV20-1 | TGCAGTGCTACGACCCTGGGGACTAGCGGGGGCCCAAGCTTCAATGAGCAGTTCTTC | CSATTLGTSGGPSFNEQFF
NA | TRBJ1-1 | NA | TRBV6-2/TRBV6-3 | TGTGCCAGCAGTTATGTGGAGGGTGAGGGGACTGAAGCTTTCTTT | CASSYVEGEGTEAFF
few | TRBJ2-7 | TRBD2 | TRBV7-2 | TGTGCCAGCAGCACTACCCCGGGACTAGCGAGGGAGCAGTACTTC | CASSTTPGLAREQYF
few | TRBJ2-7 | NA | TRBV7-9 | TGTGCCAGCAGCTTGGACCCTTTGAGGGGGAACGAGCAGTACTTC | CASSLDPLRGNEQYF
NA | TRBJ1-1 | NA | TRBV7-2 | TGTGCCAGCAGCTTAGGCAGGACTTACACTGAAGCTTTCTTT | CASSLGRTYTEAFF
NA | TRBJ1-2 | NA | TRBV4-1 | TGCGCCAGCAGCCAAGCTTTTCGAGATAGCGGTGGCTACACCTTC | CASSQAFRDSGGYTF
once | TRBJ2-5 | NA | TRBV6-6 | TGTGCCAGCGAGTTTAACAGGGACACCCAGTACTTC | CASEFNRDTQYF
few | TRBJ1-1 | NA | TRBV2 | TGTGCCAGCACTCGCCTATCGGGGGGAGGCACTGAAGCTTTCTTT | CASTRLSGGGTEAFF
many | TRBJ1-2 | TRBD1 | TRBV9 | TGTGCCAGCAGCTTCGACAGGGGGTATGGCTACACCTTC | CASSFDRGYGYTF
NA | TRBJ2-3 | NA | TRBV5-4 | TGTGCCAGCAGCTTGTCGACCAGGTCTACAGATACGCAGTATTTT | CASSLSTRSTDTQYF
few | TRBJ1-1 | TRBD1 | TRBV19 | TGTGCCAGTAGTTTCCGGACAGGGCTCACCACTGAAGCTTTCTTT | CASSFRTGLTTEAFF
few | TRBJ2-3 | NA | TRBV12-3/TRBV12-4 | TGTGCCAGCAGCAAGACAGCTAGCACAGATACGCAGTATTTT | CASSKTASTDTQYF
few | TRBJ1-1 | NA | TRBV7-2 | TGTGCCAGCAGCTTACCCCGGGGAATGATCTTTGCTGAAGCTTTCTTT | CASSLPRGMIFAEAFF
many | TRBJ1-2 | NA | TRBV7-2 | TGTGCCAGCAGCTTATCACGGGGGTACGGCTACACCTTC | CASSLSRGYGYTF
NA | TRBJ1-5 | NA | TRBV20-1 | TGCAGTGCAGGGGCGATGGTAAGACAGCCCCAGCATTTT | CSAGAMVRQPQHF
NA | TRBJ1-1 | NA | TRBV27 | TGTGCCAGCAGTTTTAATATTGGGCACGTGAACACTGAAGCTTTCTTT | CASSFNIGHVNTEAFF
few | TRBJ1-5 | NA | TRBV28 | TGTGCCAGCAGGTACCCGGGACCCCAGCATTTT | CASRYPGPQHF
NA | TRBJ2-5 | NA | TRBV4-1 | TGCGCCAGCAGCCAATCAGACAGCCAAGAGACCCAGTACTTC | CASSQSDSQETQYF
few | TRBJ2-3 | NA | TRBV20-1 | TGCAGTGCTAGAGATTCTTCTTTGACAGCCTCCCGCGCAGATACGCAGTATTTT | CSARDSSLTASRADTQYF
many | TRBJ1-1 | NA | TRBV20-1 | TGCAGTGCTAGCTTAGGATACAGTTACACTGAAGCTTTCTTT | CSASLGYSYTEAFF
NA | TRBJ2-5 | NA | TRBV20-1 | TGCAGTGCTAGTAGCCTCGGGGGTCAGGAAGAGACCCAGTACTTC | CSASSLGGQEETQYF
NA | TRBJ1-4 | TRBD1 | TRBV4-2 | TGTGCCAGCAGCCAACACGGTGGGACAGGGGCTGAAAAACTGTTTTTT | CASSQHGGTGAEKLFF
NA | TRBJ2-1 | NA | TRBV21-1 | TGTGCCAGCAGCAATGGACTAGCGGGCGCCCGTTTC | CASSNGLAGARF
many | TRBJ1-1 | NA | TRBV7-9 | TGTGCCAGCAGCCTGGGGTTTCGCGCCACTGAAGCTTTCTTT | CASSLGFRATEAFF
once | TRBJ1-6 | NA | TRBV11-2 | TGTGCCAGCAGCTTATCGCGGGGGGCAGGGTATTCACCCCTCCACTTT | CASSLSRGAGYSPLHF
NA | TRBJ2-1 | NA | TRBV20-1 | TGCAGTGCAAATGGACAGTTCCAATTGGATGAGCAGTTCTTC | CSANGQFQLDEQFF
NA | TRBJ2-7 | TRBD1 | TRBV13 | TGTGCCAGCAGCCTGCGACAGGGGTACTACGAGCAGTACTTC | CASSLRQGYYEQYF
few | TRBJ1-2 | TRBD1 | TRBV9 | TGTGCCAGCAGCGTAGGGGAGACAGGGGGCTATGGCTACACCTTC | CASSVGETGGYGYTF
NA | TRBJ1-6 | NA | TRBV6-5 | TGTGCCAGCAGTTACGATCCGGCTAGCTCCTATAATTCACCCCTCCACTTT | CASSYDPASSYNSPLHF
NA | TRBJ1-5 | NA | TRBV15 | TGTGCCACCAGCAGAGATAAGGGGAACCAGCCCCAGCATTTT | CATSRDKGNQPQHF
NA | TRBJ2-1 | TRBD2 | TRBV12-3/TRBV12-4 | TGTGCCAGCAGACCAGGACTAGCGTTCTACAATGAGCAGTTCTTC | CASRPGLAFYNEQFF
NA | TRBJ2-7 | TRBD1 | TRBV5-1 | TGCGCCAGTAAGATACAGGGGACCTTCTCCTACGAGCAGTACTTC | CASKIQGTFSYEQYF
NA | TRBJ2-1 | NA | TRBV7-6 | TGTGCCAGCAACCGGAACCCGGGACTTTACAATGAGCAGTTCTTC | CASNRNPGLYNEQFF
few | TRBJ1-4 | NA | TRBV7-2 | TGTGCCAGCAGCTCAGGGAACGATGAAAAACTGTTTTTT | CASSSGNDEKLFF